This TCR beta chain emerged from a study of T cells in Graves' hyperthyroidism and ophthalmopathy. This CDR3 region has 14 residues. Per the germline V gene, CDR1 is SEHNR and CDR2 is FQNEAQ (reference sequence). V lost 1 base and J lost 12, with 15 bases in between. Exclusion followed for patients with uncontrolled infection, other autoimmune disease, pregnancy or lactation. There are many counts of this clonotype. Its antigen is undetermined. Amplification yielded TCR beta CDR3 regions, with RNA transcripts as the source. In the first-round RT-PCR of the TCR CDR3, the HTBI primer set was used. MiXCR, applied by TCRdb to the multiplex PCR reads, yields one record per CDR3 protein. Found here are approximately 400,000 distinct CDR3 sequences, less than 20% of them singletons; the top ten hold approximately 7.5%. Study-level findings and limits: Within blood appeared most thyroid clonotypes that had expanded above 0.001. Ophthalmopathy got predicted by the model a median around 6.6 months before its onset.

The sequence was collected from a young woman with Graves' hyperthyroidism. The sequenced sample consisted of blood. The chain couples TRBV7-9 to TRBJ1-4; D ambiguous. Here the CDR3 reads CASSLGFGGEELFF. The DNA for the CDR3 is TGTGCCAGCAGCTTAGGATTCGGTGGAGAAGAACTGTTTTTT.